This TCR beta chain originates from a study of blood T cell repertoires in COVID-19. Measured with immunoSEQ multiplex PCR; TCRdb has only the in-frame clones, and not every one. The repertoire has a few hundred thousand clones, about nine tenths of them found once; the top ten carry 2.2%. CDR1 and CDR2 from the germline V gene are SGDLS and YYNGEE. This CDR3 comprises 16 residues. V shed 0 bases and J 3 bases; nucleotides not matched to a gene: 6. V gene TRBV9 combines with J gene TRBJ2-1, with 7 bases fitting TRBD2. This TCR was recovered from a young man who had recovered from COVID-19. Sequenced material: peripheral blood. CDR3 region: CASSVGRLADYNEQFF. CDR3 DNA sequence: TGTGCCAGCAGCGTAGGTCGGCTAGCGGACTACAATGAGCAGTTCTTC.